These 6 T cell receptor beta chains came from one sample sequenced in a study of response to subunit inactivated influenza vaccine. TCRdb re-called the RT-PCR reads with MiXCR, one entry per CDR3 protein. Of around 520,000 distinct CDR3 sequences listed, about 25% are singletons. Source: CD4+ T cells sorted from PBMCs, taken roughly 5 days after vaccination. The receptor source for this set is a middle-aged man who received an inactivated influenza vaccine.

This sequence joins TRBV28 and TRBJ2-1; 10 bases are a match to TRBD1. The V segment lost 3 bases and the J segment 4 bases; nucleotides outside the gene matches: 9. Germline V gene lookup returns CDR1 MDHEN and CDR2 SYDVKM. This CDR3 region has 17 residues. The CDR3 spells CASSFGYGTGVYNEQFF. CDR3 bases: TGTGCCAGCAGTTTTGGTTATGGGACAGGGGTATACAATGAGCAGTTCTTC.

J is TRBJ1-6 and V is TRBV5-1; D gene unclear. From germline, CDR1 is SGHRS and CDR2 YFSETQ. There are 15 residues in the CDR3. The V end was cut by 0 bases, the J end by 5 bases, with 9 bases between. CDR3 sequence: CASSLVGRDNSPLHF. CDR3 coding DNA: TGCGCCAGCAGCTTGGTCGGGAGGGATAATTCACCCCTCCACTTT.

This clonotype has only a few counts. This sequence joins TRBV28 and TRBJ2-2; 10 bases are shared with TRBD1. V trimming: 2 bases; J trimming: 5 bases; junction bases outside the gene matches: 5. CDR1 is MDHEN, CDR2 SYDVKM, per germline. The CDR3 is 16 residues long. DNA of the CDR3: TGTGCCAGCAGTTTAGGGGGACAGGGGCGGACCGGGGAGCTGTTTTTT. The encoded protein is CASSLGGQGRTGELFF.

V and J are TRBV4-2 and TRBJ2-2; 8 positions agree with TRBD1. The CDR3 runs to 16 residues. CDR1 is LGHNA, CDR2 YNFKEQ, per germline. With V trimmed by 0 bases and J by 4 bases, 4 bases remained unmatched. CDR3 in amino acids: CASSQETGVATGELFF. The CDR3 nucleotides read TGTGCCAGCAGCCAAGAGACAGGGGTGGCCACCGGGGAGCTGTTTTTT.

This clonotype was detected a few times. The rearrangement links TRBV19 to TRBJ2-2, with D maybe TRBD2 (7 bases). Between the trimmed V and J ends, which lost 5 bases and 1 base, there was a span of 11 bases. Germline V CDR1 and CDR2: LNHDA, SQIVND (reference sequence). The CDR3 length is 15 residues. This CDR3 is CASSYGGQNTGELFF. CDR3 nucleotide sequence: TGTGCCAGTAGTTACGGGGGGCAGAACACCGGGGAGCTGTTTTTT.

The gene calls are TRBV6-2 or TRBV6-3 and TRBJ2-2; no firm D call. The V end was cut by 4 bases, the J end by 4 bases, with 10 bases between. The CDR3 sequence is 14 residues long. Germline V gene lookup returns CDR1 MNHEY and CDR2 SVGEGT. The CDR3 DNA sequence: TGTGCCAGCAGTTTGTTACTGGGCACCGGGGAGCTGTTTTTT. This gives the protein CASSLLLGTGELFF.